This entry is about one T cell receptor beta chain. This specimen comes from a study of cytomegalovirus exposure and HLA in healthy donors. Both 60 Vbeta primers and 13 Jbeta primers went into the PCR. Clones were sequenced by immunoSEQ multiplex PCR, and TCRdb holds only the in-frame ones, with some missing. The table lists 150,000 to 250,000 clones. Germline V gene data show CDR1 as SEHNR and CDR2 as FQNEAQ (reference sequence). V shed 8 bases and J shed 3 bases, with 14 bases lying between them. This CDR3 spans 13 amino acids. The rearrangement uses TRBV7-9 and TRBJ2-7, with D unclear. The source is a boy between 10 and 17 years old in good health and CMV-seronegative. The sequencing sample was made of PBMCs. The chain's CDR3 is CASGHRAVYEQYF. As DNA, the CDR3 is TGTGCCAGCGGTCACCGCGCTGTCTACGAGCAGTACTTC.